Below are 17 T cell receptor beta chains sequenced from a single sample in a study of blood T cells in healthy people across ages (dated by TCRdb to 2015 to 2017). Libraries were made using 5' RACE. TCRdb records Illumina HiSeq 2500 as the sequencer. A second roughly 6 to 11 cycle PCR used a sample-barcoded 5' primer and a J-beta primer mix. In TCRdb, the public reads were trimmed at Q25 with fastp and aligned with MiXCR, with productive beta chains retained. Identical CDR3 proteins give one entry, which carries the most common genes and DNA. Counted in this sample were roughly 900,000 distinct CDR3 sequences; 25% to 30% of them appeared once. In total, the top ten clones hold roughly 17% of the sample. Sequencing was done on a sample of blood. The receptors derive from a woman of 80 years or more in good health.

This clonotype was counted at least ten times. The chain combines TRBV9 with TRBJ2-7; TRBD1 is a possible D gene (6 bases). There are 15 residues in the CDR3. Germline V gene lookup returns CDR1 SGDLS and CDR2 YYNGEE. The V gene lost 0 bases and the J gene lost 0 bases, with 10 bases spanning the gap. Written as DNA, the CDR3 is TGTGCCAGCAGCGTAGGACAGGCATCCTCCTACGAGCAGTACTTC. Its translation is CASSVGQASSYEQYF.

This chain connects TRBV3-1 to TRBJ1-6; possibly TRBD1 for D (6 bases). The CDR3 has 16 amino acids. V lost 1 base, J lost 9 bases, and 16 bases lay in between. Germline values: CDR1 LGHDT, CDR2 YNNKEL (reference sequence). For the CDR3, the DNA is TGTGCCAGCAGCCAAGGTCGACAGGAGCTCTCTTCACCCCTCCACTTT. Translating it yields CASSQGRQELSSPLHF.

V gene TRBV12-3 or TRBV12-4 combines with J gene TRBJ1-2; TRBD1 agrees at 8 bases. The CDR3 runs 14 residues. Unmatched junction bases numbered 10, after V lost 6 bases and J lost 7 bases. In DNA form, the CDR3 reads TGTGCCAGCAGCCGGGGGGCCAGGGGGCTTGGCTACACCTTC. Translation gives CASSRGARGLGYTF.

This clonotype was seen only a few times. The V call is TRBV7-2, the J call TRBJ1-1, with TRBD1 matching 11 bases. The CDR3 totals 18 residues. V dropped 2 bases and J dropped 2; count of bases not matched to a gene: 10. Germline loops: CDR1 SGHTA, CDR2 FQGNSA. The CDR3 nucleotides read TGTGCCAGCAGCTTAAATCCGGGACAGGGGGTTCGAAACACTGAAGCTTTCTTT. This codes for CASSLNPGQGVRNTEAFF.

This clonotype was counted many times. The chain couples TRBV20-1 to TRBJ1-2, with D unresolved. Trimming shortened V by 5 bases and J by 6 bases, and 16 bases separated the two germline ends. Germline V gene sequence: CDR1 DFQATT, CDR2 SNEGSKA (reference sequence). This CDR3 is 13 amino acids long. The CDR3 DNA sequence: TGCAGTGCTCTAGGCGGTGTCAGCGATGGCTACACCTTC. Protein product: CSALGGVSDGYTF.

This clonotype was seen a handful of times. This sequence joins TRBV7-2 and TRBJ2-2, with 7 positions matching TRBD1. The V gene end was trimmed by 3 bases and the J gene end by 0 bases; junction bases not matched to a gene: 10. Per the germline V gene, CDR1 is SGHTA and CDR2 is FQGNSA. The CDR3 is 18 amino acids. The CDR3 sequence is CASSLRQGFGANTGELFF. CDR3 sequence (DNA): TGTGCCAGCAGCTTGCGACAGGGTTTCGGAGCGAACACCGGGGAGCTGTTTTTT.

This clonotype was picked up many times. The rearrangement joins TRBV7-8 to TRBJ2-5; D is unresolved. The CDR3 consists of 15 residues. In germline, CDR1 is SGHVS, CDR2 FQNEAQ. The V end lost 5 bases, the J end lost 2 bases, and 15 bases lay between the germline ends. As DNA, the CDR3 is TGTGCCAGCAGCCCCAGCCGGAACAGTCAAGAGACCCAGTACTTC. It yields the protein CASSPSRNSQETQYF.

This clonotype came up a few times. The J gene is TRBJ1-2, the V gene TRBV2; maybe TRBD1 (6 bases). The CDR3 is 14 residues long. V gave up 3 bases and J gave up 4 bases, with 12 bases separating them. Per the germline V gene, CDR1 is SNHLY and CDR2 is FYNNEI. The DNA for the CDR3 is TGTGCCAGCAGTGAGCAGGGGTTAGGCTATGGCTACACCTTC. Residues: CASSEQGLGYGYTF.

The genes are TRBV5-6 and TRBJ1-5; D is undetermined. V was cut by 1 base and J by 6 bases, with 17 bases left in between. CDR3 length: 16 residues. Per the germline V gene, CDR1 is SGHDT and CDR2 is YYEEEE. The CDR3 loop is CASSLTAAAGRQPQHF. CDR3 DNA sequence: TGTGCCAGCAGCTTGACCGCGGCCGCTGGGCGTCAGCCCCAGCATTTT.

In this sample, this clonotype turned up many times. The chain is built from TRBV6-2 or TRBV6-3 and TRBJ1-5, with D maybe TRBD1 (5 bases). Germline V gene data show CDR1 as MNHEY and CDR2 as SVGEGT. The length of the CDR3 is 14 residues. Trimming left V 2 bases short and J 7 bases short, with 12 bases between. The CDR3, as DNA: TGTGCCAGCAGTTACGACGGGGCTTGGCAGCCCCAGCATTTT. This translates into CASSYDGAWQPQHF.

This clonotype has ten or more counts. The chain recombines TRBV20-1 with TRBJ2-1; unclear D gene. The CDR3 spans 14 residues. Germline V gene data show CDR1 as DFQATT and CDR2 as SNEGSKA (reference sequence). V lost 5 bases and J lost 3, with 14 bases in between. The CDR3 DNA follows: TGCAGTGCTCCTCGGGCGCCCCTCTACAATGAGCAGTTCTTC. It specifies CSAPRAPLYNEQFF.

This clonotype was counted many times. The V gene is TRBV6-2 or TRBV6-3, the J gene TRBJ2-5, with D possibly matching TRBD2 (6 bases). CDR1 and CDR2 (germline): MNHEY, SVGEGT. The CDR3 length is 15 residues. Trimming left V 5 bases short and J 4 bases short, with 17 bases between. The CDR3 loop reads CASSPYGTSSETQYF. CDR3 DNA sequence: TGTGCCAGCAGTCCCTACGGAACTAGCTCAGAGACCCAGTACTTC.

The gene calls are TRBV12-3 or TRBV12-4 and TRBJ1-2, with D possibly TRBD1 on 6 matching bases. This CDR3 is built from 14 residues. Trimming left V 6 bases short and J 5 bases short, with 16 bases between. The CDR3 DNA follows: TGTGCCAGCAGAAAGACAGGTGGCAGGTATGGCTACACCTTC. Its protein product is CASRKTGGRYGYTF.

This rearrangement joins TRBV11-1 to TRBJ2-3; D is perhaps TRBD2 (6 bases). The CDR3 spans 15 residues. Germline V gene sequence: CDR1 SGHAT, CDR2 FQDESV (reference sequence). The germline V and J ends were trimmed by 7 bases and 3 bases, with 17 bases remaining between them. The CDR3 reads CASNSGSKQTDTQYF. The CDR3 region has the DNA TGTGCCAGCAACTCCGGGAGCAAGCAGACAGATACGCAGTATTTT.

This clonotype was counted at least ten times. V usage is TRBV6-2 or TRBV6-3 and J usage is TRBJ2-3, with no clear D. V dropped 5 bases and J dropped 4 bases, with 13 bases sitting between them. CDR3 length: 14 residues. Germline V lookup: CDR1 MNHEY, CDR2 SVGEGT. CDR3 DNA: TGTGCCAGCAGTCTCTTTAGACGCGCAGATACGCAGTATTTT. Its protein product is CASSLFRRADTQYF.

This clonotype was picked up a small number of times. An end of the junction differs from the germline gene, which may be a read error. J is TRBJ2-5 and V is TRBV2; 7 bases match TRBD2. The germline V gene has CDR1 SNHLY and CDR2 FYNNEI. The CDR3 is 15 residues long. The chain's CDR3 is CASSLRRTRQETRYF. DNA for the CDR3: TGTGCCAGCAGCTTGAGGAGGACTAGACAAGAGACCCGGTACTTC.

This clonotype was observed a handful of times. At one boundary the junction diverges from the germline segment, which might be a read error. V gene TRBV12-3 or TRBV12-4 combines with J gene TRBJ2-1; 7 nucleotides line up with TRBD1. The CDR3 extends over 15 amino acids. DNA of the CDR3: TGTGCCAGCAGACCGACAGGGAGCTCCCACAATGAGCAGTTCTTC. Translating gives CASRPTGSSHNEQFF.